A single sample gave rise to the 30 T cell receptor beta chains below, sequenced in a study of blood T cell repertoires in COVID-19. TCRdb keeps only in-frame clones here, not all; method: immunoSEQ multiplex PCR. The table has about 240,000 clones, around 80% seen once. The source material was peripheral blood. These receptors came from a woman aged 18-29 years with acute or convalescent COVID-19.

This sequence joins TRBV19 and TRBJ2-1; 7 bases map to TRBD1. Germline V gene sequence: CDR1 LNHDA, CDR2 SQIVND (reference sequence). This CDR3 is built from 15 residues. The V segment lost 5 bases and the J segment 8 bases; nucleotides outside the gene matches: 12. DNA of the CDR3: TGTGCCAGTAGTCCTCTAAACAGGGGTAGGGATGAGCAGTTCTTC. Its protein is CASSPLNRGRDEQFF.

V usage is TRBV5-1 and J usage is TRBJ2-7; possible D gene TRBD1, 5 bases. Germline V gene lookup returns CDR1 SGHRS and CDR2 YFSETQ. The CDR3 totals 14 residues. V shed 0 bases and J shed 2 bases, with 9 bases lying between them. This CDR3 is CASSLARVPYEQYF. DNA for the CDR3: TGCGCCAGCAGCTTGGCCAGGGTCCCCTACGAGCAGTACTTC. Full variable domain (outside the CDR3, taken from reference TRBV5-1 and TRBJ2-7): KAGVTQTPRYLIKTRGQQVTLSCSPISGHRSVSWYQQTPGQGLQFLFEYFSETQRNKGNFPGRFSGRQFSNSRSEMNVSTLELGDSALYLCASSLARVPYEQYFGPGTRLTVT.

This CDR3 is CASSLWGLARNEQFF. For the CDR3, the DNA is TGTGCCAGCAGCTTATGGGGACTAGCGAGGAATGAGCAGTTCTTC. The rearrangement links TRBV7-8 to TRBJ2-1; 10 bases agree with TRBD2. CDR1 is SGHVS and CDR2 is FQNEAQ in the germline V gene. The junction had 5 bases not matched to a gene; V was cut back by 2 bases and J by 7 bases. The CDR3 contains 15 residues. Together with reference TRBV7-8 and TRBJ2-1, the CDR3 gives the full variable domain: GAGVSQSPRYKVAKRGQDVALRCDPISGHVSLFWYQQALGQGPEFLTYFQNEAQLDKSGLPSDRFFAERPEGSVSTLKIQRTQQEDSAVYLCASSLWGLARNEQFFGPGTRLTVL.

The gene calls are TRBV20-1 and TRBJ1-2; possible D gene TRBD1, 5 bases. The CDR3 sequence is 15 residues long. The V end lost 3 bases, the J end lost 2 bases, and 16 bases lay between the germline ends. Germline V lookup: CDR1 DFQATT, CDR2 SNEGSKA (reference sequence). The CDR3 loop reads CSASIPQAGNYGYTF. CDR3 sequence (DNA): TGCAGTGCTAGTATCCCCCAAGCAGGGAACTATGGCTACACCTTC.

This sequence joins TRBV18 and TRBJ1-2; the D is unclear. V was trimmed by 0 bases and J by 4 bases, leaving 9 bases between them. CDR3 length equals 14 residues. Germline CDR1 and CDR2: KGHSH and LQKENI. CDR3 sequence reads: CASSPPFRSYGYTF. The CDR3 bases are TGTGCCAGCTCACCACCGTTCAGATCCTATGGCTACACCTTC.

The chain recombines TRBV9 with TRBJ2-1; a weak D match, TRBD1 (6 bases). Germline-derived CDR1 and CDR2 are SGDLS and YYNGEE. The CDR3 runs 16 residues. V was pared by 3 bases and J by 6 bases, with 19 bases between. CDR3 residues: CASSALTIQGINEQFF. The CDR3 bases are TGTGCCAGCAGCGCTCTGACTATACAGGGTATCAATGAGCAGTTCTTC.

This sequence joins TRBV12-3 or TRBV12-4 and TRBJ2-2; D may be TRBD1 (5 bases). The CDR3 length is 12 residues. The ends were cut back, 6 bases at V and 12 bases at J, with 14 bases in the middle. CDR3 DNA: TGTGCCAGCAGGGGGCCATACGGAAAGCTGTTTTTT. Its protein product is CASRGPYGKLFF.

The V gene is TRBV20-1, the J gene TRBJ1-5, with 8 bases lining up with TRBD1. Germline CDR1 reads DFQATT; CDR2 reads SNEGSKA (reference sequence). The CDR3 runs 15 residues. Unmatched junction bases numbered 10, after V lost 3 bases and J lost 6 bases. The DNA for the CDR3 is TGCAGTGCTAGTTACCCCCCAGGGGGCCGTCAGCCCCAGCATTTT. As protein: CSASYPPGGRQPQHF.

This clone was seen more than once but under ten times. V and J are TRBV18 and TRBJ1-2, with TRBD1 identical over 8 bases. CDR3 size: 12 residues. The germline V gene encodes CDR1 KGHSH and CDR2 LQKENI. V lost 3 bases and J lost 8; bases outside the gene matches: 2. DNA of the CDR3: TGTGCCAGCTCACCCGACAGGGGAGGCTACACCTTC. Protein: CASSPDRGGYTF.

The chain uses TRBV28 and TRBJ1-2; TRBD1 is a possible D gene (6 bases). The CDR3 runs 16 residues. Germline CDR1 reads MDHEN; CDR2 reads SYDVKM. With 6 bases removed from V and 8 bases from J, the gap between germline ends came to 25 bases. The CDR3 coding sequence is TGTGCCAGCAGCTGGGACACCTCGACGGTTATATGGGGCTACACCTTC. It specifies CASSWDTSTVIWGYTF.

This chain connects TRBV4-2 to TRBJ2-7; TRBD2 aligns across 12 bases. Trimming took 0 bases from V and 0 from J; bases not matched to a gene: 3. The CDR3 spans 17 residues. Germline values: CDR1 LGHNA, CDR2 YNFKEQ. This CDR3 is CASSQDSSGRASYEQYF. The CDR3 nucleotides read TGTGCCAGCAGCCAAGATTCTAGCGGGAGGGCCTCCTACGAGCAGTACTTC.

The V and J genes are TRBV5-1 and TRBJ2-1, with 8 bases identical to TRBD2. With 0 bases clipped from V and 6 bases from J, the junction kept 8 bases outside the gene matches. The CDR3 has 16 residues. Germline lookup yields CDR1 SGHRS and CDR2 YFSETQ. CDR3 sequence reads: CASSLALGLAGNEQFF. CDR3 DNA: TGCGCCAGCAGCTTGGCCTTAGGACTAGCAGGCAATGAGCAGTTCTTC. Using reference TRBV5-1 and TRBJ2-1 for the parts outside the CDR3, the full variable domain is KAGVTQTPRYLIKTRGQQVTLSCSPISGHRSVSWYQQTPGQGLQFLFEYFSETQRNKGNFPGRFSGRQFSNSRSEMNVSTLELGDSALYLCASSLALGLAGNEQFFGPGTRLTVL.

The genes are TRBV6-2 or TRBV6-3 and TRBJ2-5; 11 bases line up with TRBD1. Germline V gene lookup returns CDR1 MNHEY and CDR2 SVGEGT. The ends lost 6 bases at V and 2 bases at J; junction bases unmatched: 8. The CDR3 contains 16 residues. The CDR3 here is CASSNRDRGSQETQYF. In DNA form, the CDR3 reads TGTGCCAGCAGCAACCGGGACAGGGGGTCTCAAGAGACCCAGTACTTC.

The chain joins TRBV9 to TRBJ2-1, with 11 bases matching TRBD2. The germline V gene encodes CDR1 SGDLS and CDR2 YYNGEE. After removal of 4 bases from V and 6 bases from J, the junction contained 6 bases not matched to a gene. The CDR3 consists of 15 residues. This chain's CDR3 is CASSLAGGPFNEQFF. In DNA form, the CDR3 reads TGTGCCAGCAGCTTAGCGGGAGGGCCCTTCAATGAGCAGTTCTTC.

The rearrangement links TRBV30 to TRBJ2-2; TRBD1 agrees at 7 bases. V trimming: 2 bases; J trimming: 6 bases; junction bases outside the gene matches: 9. CDR3 length: 15 amino acids. CDR1 is GTSNPN, CDR2 SVGIG, per germline (reference sequence). The chain's CDR3 is CAWSLGDRDAGELFF. The CDR3 DNA sequence: TGTGCCTGGAGTTTGGGTGACAGGGACGCCGGGGAGCTGTTTTTT.

The genes are TRBV27 and TRBJ1-1, with D possibly TRBD1 on 5 matching bases. Trimming pared 4 bases from V and 4 bases from J, leaving 13 bases between. The CDR3 contains 14 residues. Germline V CDR1 and CDR2: MNHEY, SMNVEV (reference sequence). In DNA form, the CDR3 reads TGTGCCAGCAGTTCCCCGGGGGAAATCACTGAAGCTTTCTTT. It encodes CASSSPGEITEAFF.

The V call is TRBV11-3, the J call TRBJ2-5; no clear D gene. CDR3 length equals 13 residues. The V gene's germline CDR1 is SGHNT and CDR2 YENEEA. The V and J ends lost 3 bases and 2 bases respectively, with 7 bases between them. CDR3: CASSFAGQETQYF. In DNA, the CDR3 is TGTGCCAGCAGCTTCGCCGGTCAAGAGACCCAGTACTTC.

The chain has TRBV27 and TRBJ1-1; the D is unclear. CDR3 size: 14 residues. The V end lost 6 bases, the J end lost 5 bases, and 16 bases lay between the germline ends. In germline, CDR1 is MNHEY, CDR2 SMNVEV (reference sequence). The CDR3 reads CASRPHEVWTEAFF. The CDR3 DNA reads as TGTGCCAGCAGGCCACATGAGGTGTGGACTGAAGCTTTCTTT.

This chain links TRBV28 with TRBJ1-5, with D tentatively TRBD1 (5 bases). This CDR3 has 12 amino acids. Germline V gene sequence: CDR1 MDHEN, CDR2 SYDVKM. The ends were cut back, 6 bases at V and 5 bases at J, with 8 bases in the middle. The CDR3 is CASRKQDQPQHF. CDR3 sequence (DNA): TGTGCCAGCAGAAAACAGGATCAGCCCCAGCATTTT.

This chain links TRBV30 with TRBJ1-2; a weak D match, TRBD1 (5 bases). Looked up from germline, CDR1 is GTSNPN and CDR2 is SVGIG (reference sequence). Trimming took off 3 bases at V and 6 bases at J, with 11 bases between the two ends. The CDR3 spans 12 residues. The CDR3 region has the DNA TGTGCCTGGAGGCAGGGTAGGCATGGCTACACCTTC. This gives the protein CAWRQGRHGYTF.

The chain is built from TRBV5-1 and TRBJ1-2; a weak D match, TRBD1 (5 bases). V gave up 4 bases and J gave up 4 bases, with 11 bases separating them. Germline V lookup: CDR1 SGHRS, CDR2 YFSETQ. The length of the CDR3 is 13 residues. The CDR3 DNA sequence: TGCGCCAGCAGCCATCCGACAGCCTATGGCTACACCTTC. Protein sequence: CASSHPTAYGYTF.

The count of this clone is one. The chain combines TRBV5-1 with TRBJ1-1; D is uncertain. V was pared by 1 base and J by 4 bases, with 11 bases between. CDR1 is SGHRS, CDR2 YFSETQ, per germline. The CDR3 loop spans 14 amino acids. The CDR3 sequence: CASSLFSAGTEAFF. In nucleotides, the CDR3 is TGCGCCAGCAGCTTGTTTTCCGCGGGCACTGAAGCTTTCTTT. The entire variable domain, with the rest obtained from reference TRBV5-1 and TRBJ1-1, is as follows: KAGVTQTPRYLIKTRGQQVTLSCSPISGHRSVSWYQQTPGQGLQFLFEYFSETQRNKGNFPGRFSGRQFSNSRSEMNVSTLELGDSALYLCASSLFSAGTEAFFGQGTRLTVV.

This clone was seen only once. The chain employs TRBV30 and TRBJ2-7; maybe TRBD1 (6 bases). The CDR3 is 17 residues long. V dropped 3 bases and J dropped 0 bases, with 21 bases sitting between them. The germline CDR1 and CDR2 sequences are GTSNPN and SVGIG (reference sequence). The CDR3 coding sequence is TGTGCCTGGAGCGCCTCCTTACAGGGATCGAGCTCCTACGAGCAGTACTTC. Translation gives CAWSASLQGSSSYEQYF.

This clone was seen once. The DNA of the CDR3 is TGCGCCAGCAGCCAAGATGATTCCCTAGCGGGATATGAGCAGTTCTTC. Amino acids: CASSQDDSLAGYEQFF. The gene calls are TRBV4-1 and TRBJ2-1, with 9 bases aligning to TRBD2. This CDR3 has 16 residues. Germline trimming cut 0 bases from V and 8 bases from J; bases unmatched to any gene: 8. CDR1 is MGHRA, CDR2 YSYEKL, per germline.

This clone was seen a single time. This chain links TRBV5-1 with TRBJ2-1; 9 bases match TRBD2. With V trimmed by 4 bases and J by 2 bases, 4 bases remained unmatched. The CDR3 extends over 15 amino acids. CDR1 and CDR2 (germline): SGHRS, YFSETQ. The CDR3 protein is CASSRAGGAYNEQFF. Written as DNA, the CDR3 is TGCGCCAGCAGCCGAGCGGGAGGCGCCTACAATGAGCAGTTCTTC. The whole variable domain, filled in from reference TRBV5-1 and TRBJ2-1, reads KAGVTQTPRYLIKTRGQQVTLSCSPISGHRSVSWYQQTPGQGLQFLFEYFSETQRNKGNFPGRFSGRQFSNSRSEMNVSTLELGDSALYLCASSRAGGAYNEQFFGPGTRLTVL.

This chain connects TRBV5-4 to TRBJ1-6; TRBD1 is a possible D gene (5 bases). Germline assignment: CDR1 SGHNT and CDR2 YYREEE (reference sequence). The V end lost 6 bases, the J end lost 0 bases, and 13 bases lay between the germline ends. This CDR3 has 16 residues. CDR3 coding DNA: TGTGCCAGCACCAACCTCGGGGGCTCCTATAATTCACCCCTCCACTTT. Amino acids: CASTNLGGSYNSPLHF.

This clone has just one count. The chain links TRBV13 to TRBJ1-2; possibly TRBD1 for D (5 bases). The CDR3 extends over 12 amino acids. Germline CDR1 PRHDT, CDR2 FYEKMQ (reference sequence). V lost 6 bases and J 9 bases, leaving 14 bases between the germline ends. The CDR3: CASRANRFRYTF. CDR3 bases: TGTGCCAGCAGGGCCAACAGGTTCCGCTACACCTTC. Variable domain in full (rest from reference TRBV13 and TRBJ1-2): AAGVIQSPRHLIKEKRETATLKCYPIPRHDTVYWYQQGPGQDPQFLISFYEKMQSDKGSIPDRFSAQQFSDYHSELNMSSLELGDSALYFCASRANRFRYTFGSGTRLTVV.

The rearrangement joins TRBV14 to TRBJ2-7; 7 nucleotides match TRBD1. Germline CDR1 is SGHDN and CDR2 is FVKESK. Unmatched junction bases numbered 5, after V lost 6 bases and J lost 3 bases. The CDR3 is 13 amino acids. DNA of the CDR3: TGTGCCAGCAGACAGACAGGGTTCTACGAGCAGTACTTC. Translating gives CASRQTGFYEQYF.

The gene calls are TRBV13 and TRBJ2-7, with 11 bases aligning to TRBD2. CDR1 and CDR2 (germline): PRHDT, FYEKMQ (reference sequence). This CDR3 contains 15 residues. The V and J ends lost 5 bases and 2 bases, in that order; junction bases with no gene match: 5. In DNA, the CDR3 is TGTGCCAGCAGCGGTAGCGGGAGGGTCGCCTACGAGCAGTACTTC. Protein sequence: CASSGSGRVAYEQYF. Filled out from reference TRBV13 and TRBJ2-7, the complete variable domain reads AAGVIQSPRHLIKEKRETATLKCYPIPRHDTVYWYQQGPGQDPQFLISFYEKMQSDKGSIPDRFSAQQFSDYHSELNMSSLELGDSALYFCASSGSGRVAYEQYFGPGTRLTVT.

For the CDR3, the DNA is TGTGCCAGCAGCGTAGGTGGACTACAGAACACCGGGGAGCTGTTTTTT. Translating it yields CASSVGGLQNTGELFF. The V call is TRBV9, the J call TRBJ2-2, with a possible D match to TRBD2 (6 bases). This CDR3 has 16 amino acids. Germline V CDR1 and CDR2: SGDLS, YYNGEE. Trimming left V 0 bases short and J 1 base short, with 10 bases between.